The next 2 T cell receptor beta chains were all read from a single sample in a study of spatial heterogeneity in lung cancer. MiXCR, run by TCRdb on the 5' RACE reads, gives a single entry per CDR3 protein. The sample yields some 6,100 distinct CDR3 sequences, roughly an eighth seen once. Time point here: sample taken at primary tumor resection. In each case, whole RNA from tumor, nontumor lung or frozen PBMC was sequenced unsorted. The input for sequencing was normal lung tissue next to the tumor, taken at surgery. These receptors all stem from a male donor with early-stage non-small cell lung cancer.

By share, this clonotype ranks as medium-sized. This chain connects TRBV20-1 to TRBJ2-1; 8 positions match TRBD2. Per germline, CDR1 DFQATT and CDR2 SNEGSKA (reference sequence). The ends lost 0 bases at V and 5 bases at J; junction bases unmatched: 18. The CDR3 has 19 amino acids. The CDR3 loop reads CSARDGTSQAAFPNNEQFF. The CDR3 bases are TGCAGTGCTAGAGACGGGACTAGTCAGGCTGCTTTTCCTAACAATGAGCAGTTCTTC.

This clonotype is labeled medium-sized. The J gene is TRBJ2-1, the V gene TRBV10-2; TRBD2 aligns across 11 bases. Trimming took 7 bases from V and 7 from J; bases not matched to a gene: 9. Germline loops: CDR1 WSHSY, CDR2 SAAADI. The CDR3 is made up of 15 amino acids. CDR3 bases: TGCGCCAGCAATCCCGGGACTAGCGGCCGGAATGAGCAGTTCTTC. Translation: CASNPGTSGRNEQFF.